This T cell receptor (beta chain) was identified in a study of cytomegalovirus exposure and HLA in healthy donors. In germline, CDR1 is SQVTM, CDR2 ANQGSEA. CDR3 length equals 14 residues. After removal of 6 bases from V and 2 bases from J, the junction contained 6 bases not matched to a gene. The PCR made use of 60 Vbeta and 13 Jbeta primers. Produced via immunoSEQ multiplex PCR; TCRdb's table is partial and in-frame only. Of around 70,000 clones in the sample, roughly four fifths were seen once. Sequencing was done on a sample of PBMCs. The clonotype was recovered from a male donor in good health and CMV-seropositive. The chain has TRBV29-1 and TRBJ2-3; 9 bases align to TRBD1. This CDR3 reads CSVRGQGNTDTQYF. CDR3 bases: TGCAGCGTGAGGGGACAGGGAAACACAGATACGCAGTATTTT.